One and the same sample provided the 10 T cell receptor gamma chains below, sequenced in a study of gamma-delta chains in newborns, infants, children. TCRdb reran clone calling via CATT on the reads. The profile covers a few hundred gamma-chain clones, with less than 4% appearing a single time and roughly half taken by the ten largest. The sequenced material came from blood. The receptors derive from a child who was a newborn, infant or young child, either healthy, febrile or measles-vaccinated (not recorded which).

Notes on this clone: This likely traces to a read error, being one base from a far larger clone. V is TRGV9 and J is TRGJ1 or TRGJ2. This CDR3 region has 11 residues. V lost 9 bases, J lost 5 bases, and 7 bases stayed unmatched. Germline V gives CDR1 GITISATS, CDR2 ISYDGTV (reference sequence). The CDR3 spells CALRVNYKKLF. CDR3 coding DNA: TGTGCCTTGAGGGTAAATTATAAGAAACTCTTT.

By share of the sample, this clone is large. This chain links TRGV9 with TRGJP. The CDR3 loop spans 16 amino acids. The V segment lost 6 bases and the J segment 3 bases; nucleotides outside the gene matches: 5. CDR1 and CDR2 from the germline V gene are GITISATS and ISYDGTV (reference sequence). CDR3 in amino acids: CALWFLQELGKKIKVF. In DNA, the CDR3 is TGTGCCTTGTGGTTCCTGCAAGAGTTGGGCAAAAAAATCAAGGTATTT.

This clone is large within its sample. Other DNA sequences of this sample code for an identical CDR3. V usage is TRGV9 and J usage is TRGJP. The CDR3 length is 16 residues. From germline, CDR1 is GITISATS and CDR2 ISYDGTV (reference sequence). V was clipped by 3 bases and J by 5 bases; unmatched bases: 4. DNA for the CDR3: TGTGCCTTGTGGGAGAAGGAAGAGTTGGGCAAAAAAATCAAGGTATTT. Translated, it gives CALWEKEELGKKIKVF.

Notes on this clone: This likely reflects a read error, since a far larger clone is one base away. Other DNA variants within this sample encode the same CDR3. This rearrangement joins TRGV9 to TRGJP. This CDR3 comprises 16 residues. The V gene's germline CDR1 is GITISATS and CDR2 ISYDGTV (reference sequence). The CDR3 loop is CALWEDQELGKKIKVF. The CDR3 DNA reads TGTGCCTTGTGGGAGGACCAAGAGTTGGGCAAAAAGATCAAGGTATTT.

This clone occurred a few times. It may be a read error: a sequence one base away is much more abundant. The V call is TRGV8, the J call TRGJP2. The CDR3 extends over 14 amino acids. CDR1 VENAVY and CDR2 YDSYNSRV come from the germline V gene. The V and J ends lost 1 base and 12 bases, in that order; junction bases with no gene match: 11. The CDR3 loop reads CATWDSSGGRIKTF. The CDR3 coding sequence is TGTGCCACCTGGGATAGCTCGGGGGGGCGGATCAAGACGTTT.

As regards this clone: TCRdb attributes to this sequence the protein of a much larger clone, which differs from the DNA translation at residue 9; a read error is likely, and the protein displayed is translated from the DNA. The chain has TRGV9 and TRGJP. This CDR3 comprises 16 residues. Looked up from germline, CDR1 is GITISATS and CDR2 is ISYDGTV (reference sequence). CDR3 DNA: TGTGCCTTGTGGGAGGTTGTAGAGTGGGGCAAAAAAATCAAGGTATTC. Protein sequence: CALWEVVEWGKKIKVF.

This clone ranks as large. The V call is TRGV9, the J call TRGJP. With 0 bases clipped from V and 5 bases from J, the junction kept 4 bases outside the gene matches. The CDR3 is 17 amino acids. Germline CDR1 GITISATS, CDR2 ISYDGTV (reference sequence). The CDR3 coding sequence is TGTGCCTTGTGGGAGGTGCCAAAAGAGTTGGGCAAAAAAATCAAGGTATTT. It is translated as CALWEVPKELGKKIKVF.

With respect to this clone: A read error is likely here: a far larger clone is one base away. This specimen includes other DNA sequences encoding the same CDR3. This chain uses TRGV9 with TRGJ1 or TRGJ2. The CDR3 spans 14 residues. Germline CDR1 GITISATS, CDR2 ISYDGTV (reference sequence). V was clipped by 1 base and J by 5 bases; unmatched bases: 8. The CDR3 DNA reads TGTGCCTTGTGGGAGGTAGAGGGGAATTATAAGAAACTCTTT. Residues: CALWEVEGNYKKLF.

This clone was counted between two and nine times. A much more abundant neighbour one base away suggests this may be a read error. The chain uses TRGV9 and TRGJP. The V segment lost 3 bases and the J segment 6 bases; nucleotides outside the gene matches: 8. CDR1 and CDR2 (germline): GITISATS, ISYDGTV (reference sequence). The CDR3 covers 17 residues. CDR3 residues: CALWELRRELGKKIKVF. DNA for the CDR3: TGTGCCTTGTGGGAGCTTCGGCGAGAGTTGGGCAAAAAAATCAAGGTATTT.

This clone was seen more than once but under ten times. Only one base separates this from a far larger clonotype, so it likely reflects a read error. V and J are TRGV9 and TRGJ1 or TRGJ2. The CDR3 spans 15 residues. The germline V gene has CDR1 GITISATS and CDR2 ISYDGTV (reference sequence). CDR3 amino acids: CALWEVRTYYYKKLF. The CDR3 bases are TGCGCCTTGTGGGAGGTGCGGACATATTATTATAAGAAACTCTTT.